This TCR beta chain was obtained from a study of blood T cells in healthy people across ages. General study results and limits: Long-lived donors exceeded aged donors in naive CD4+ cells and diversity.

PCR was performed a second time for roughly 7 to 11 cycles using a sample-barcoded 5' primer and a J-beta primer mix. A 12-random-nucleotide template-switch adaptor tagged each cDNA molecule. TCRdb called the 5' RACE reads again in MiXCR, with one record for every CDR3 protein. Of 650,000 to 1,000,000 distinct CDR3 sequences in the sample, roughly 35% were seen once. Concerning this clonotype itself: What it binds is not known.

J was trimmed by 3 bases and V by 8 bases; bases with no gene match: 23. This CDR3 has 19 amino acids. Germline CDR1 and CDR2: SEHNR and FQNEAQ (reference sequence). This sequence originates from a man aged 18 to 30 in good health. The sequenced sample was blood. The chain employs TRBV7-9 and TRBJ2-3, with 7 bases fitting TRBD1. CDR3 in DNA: TGTGCCAGCGGCTCAGCGGAACTCCGACAGGGCTTGAGTACAGATACGCAGTATTTT. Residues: CASGSAELRQGLSTDTQYF.